Listed here is a single T cell receptor (beta chain). Clinical history reported by participants formed the basis on which cohorts were assigned. CDR1 and CDR2 (germline): MGHDK, SYGVNS. This CDR3 spans 14 amino acids. With V trimmed by 2 bases and J by 4 bases, 3 bases remained unmatched. The data were taken from a study of blood T cell repertoires in COVID-19. For the study at large: Samples representing acute and convalescent COVID-19 were sourced from the United States, Italy and Spain.

Methods used by the authors: Amplification from reference gene primers served as the basis for estimated nucleated cell counts. Measured with immunoSEQ multiplex PCR; TCRdb has only the in-frame clones, and not every one. The V and J calls and clone size are taken from that table; D and trimming were inferred from the DNA. The data hold about 270,000 clones, with approximately 90% observed a single time. Sequencing was done on a sample of PBMCs or T cells enriched from blood (not recorded which). The V call is TRBV25-1, the J call TRBJ1-2; 8 bases align to TRBD1. The sequence was obtained from a woman aged 25 to 45 with acute COVID-19. In DNA form, the CDR3 reads TGTGCCAGCAGTGAAGACAGGGGTGGCTATGGCTACACCTTC. Protein sequence: CASSEDRGGYGYTF.